This T cell receptor beta chain was identified in a study of blood T cell repertoires in COVID-19. Study overall: Specimens from acute and convalescent COVID-19 originated in the United States, Italy and Spain. PBMCs, B-cell-depleted T cells, or T cells were the source of the cDNA or gDNA that made up the material.

Germline CDR1 reads LGHNA; CDR2 reads YSLEER. The CDR3 extends over 19 amino acids. After removal of 2 bases from V and 0 bases from J, the junction contained 5 bases not matched to a gene. How the authors handled the data: Reference gene primer amplification yielded estimated nucleated cell counts. Profiled with immunoSEQ multiplex PCR; TCRdb holds only in-frame clones, not every one. The DNA was the basis for D and trimming; V, J and clone size are from that table. The sample lists hundreds of thousands of clones; roughly 88% were seen once. The rearrangement joins TRBV4-3 to TRBJ2-1; 15 bases map to TRBD2. Sequences were obtained from peripheral blood. This receptor was identified in a woman aged 25 to 39 with acute or convalescent COVID-19. The CDR3 bases are TGCGCCAGCAGCCAATATGGGACTAGCGGGAGGAGCTCCTACAATGAGCAGTTCTTC. Translation gives CASSQYGTSGRSSYNEQFF.